A single T cell receptor beta chain is shown here with its context. The CDR3 runs to 16 residues. The germline V gene encodes CDR1 WNHNN and CDR2 SYGVQD (reference sequence). Trimming took 0 bases from V and 5 from J, leaving 16 bases between them. Using immunoSEQ multiplex PCR, the repertoire was profiled, and TCRdb retains in-frame clones only, with some absent. This sample carries about 15,000 clones, roughly 77% of them seen once, and the ten largest clones take more than 35%. This record comes from a study of OX40 agonist ivuxolimab in advanced cancers. Across the study: Aged about 20 to 80 with a mean of around 60 years, they were almost 85% male.

The TCR originated in an adult with an advanced solid tumor such as melanoma, head and neck, liver or kidney cancer. The chain uses TRBV10-1 and TRBJ2-5; tentatively, D is TRBD1 (5 bases). The sample consisted of CD4+ or CD8+ T cells sorted from blood, taken in a trial of the OX40 agonist ivuxolimab. Here the CDR3 reads CASSESQQGTEETQYF. The CDR3, as DNA: TGCGCCAGCAGTGAGTCCCAGCAGGGTACGGAGGAGACCCAGTACTTC.